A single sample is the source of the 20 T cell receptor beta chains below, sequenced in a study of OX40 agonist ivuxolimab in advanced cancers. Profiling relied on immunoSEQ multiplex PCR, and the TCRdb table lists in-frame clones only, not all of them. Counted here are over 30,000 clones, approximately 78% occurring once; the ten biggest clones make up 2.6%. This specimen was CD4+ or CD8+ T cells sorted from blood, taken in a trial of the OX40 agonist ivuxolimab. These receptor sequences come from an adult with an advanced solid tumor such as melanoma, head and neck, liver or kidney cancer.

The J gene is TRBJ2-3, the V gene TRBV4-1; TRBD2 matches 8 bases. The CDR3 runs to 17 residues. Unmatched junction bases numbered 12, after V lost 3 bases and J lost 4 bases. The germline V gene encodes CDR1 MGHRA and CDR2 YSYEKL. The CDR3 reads CASSHKPGGGGADTQYF. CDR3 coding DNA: TGCGCCAGCAGCCACAAACCCGGGGGGGGAGGTGCAGATACGCAGTATTTT.

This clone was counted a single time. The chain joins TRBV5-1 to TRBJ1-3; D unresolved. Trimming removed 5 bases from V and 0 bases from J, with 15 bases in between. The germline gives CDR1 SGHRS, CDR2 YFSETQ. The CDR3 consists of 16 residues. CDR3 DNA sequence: TGCGCCAGCAGTAGGGCAGTAGCTGACTCTGGAAACACCATATATTTT. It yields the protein CASSRAVADSGNTIYF.

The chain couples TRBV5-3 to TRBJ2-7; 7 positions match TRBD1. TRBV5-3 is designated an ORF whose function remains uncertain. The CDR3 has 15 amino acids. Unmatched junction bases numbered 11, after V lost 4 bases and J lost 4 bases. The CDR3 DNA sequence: TGTGCCAGAAGCACCCGAGGACAGGTCTCGTACGAGCAGTACTTC. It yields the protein CARSTRGQVSYEQYF.

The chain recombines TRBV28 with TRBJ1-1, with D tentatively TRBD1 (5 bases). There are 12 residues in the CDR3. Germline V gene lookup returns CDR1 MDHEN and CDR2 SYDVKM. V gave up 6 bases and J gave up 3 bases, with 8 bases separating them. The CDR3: CASRTEYTEAFF. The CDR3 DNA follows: TGTGCCAGCAGGACAGAGTACACTGAAGCTTTCTTT.

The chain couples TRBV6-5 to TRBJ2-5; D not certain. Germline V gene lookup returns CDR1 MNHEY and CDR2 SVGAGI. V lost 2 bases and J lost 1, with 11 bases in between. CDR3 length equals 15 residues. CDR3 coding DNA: TGTGCCAGCAGTTACGGACCCAGGCCCCAAGAGACCCAGTACTTC. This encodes CASSYGPRPQETQYF.

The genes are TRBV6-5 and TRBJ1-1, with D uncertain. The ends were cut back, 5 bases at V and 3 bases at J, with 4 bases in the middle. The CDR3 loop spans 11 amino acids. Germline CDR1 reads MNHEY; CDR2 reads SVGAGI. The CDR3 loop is CASSRDTEAFF. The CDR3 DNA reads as TGTGCCAGCAGTCGGGACACTGAAGCTTTCTTT.

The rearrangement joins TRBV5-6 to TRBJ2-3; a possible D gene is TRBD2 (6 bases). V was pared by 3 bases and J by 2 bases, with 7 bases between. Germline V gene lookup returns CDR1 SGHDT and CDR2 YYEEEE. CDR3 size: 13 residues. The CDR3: CASSSGVTDTQYF. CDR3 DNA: TGTGCCAGCAGCTCGGGGGTCACAGATACGCAGTATTTT.

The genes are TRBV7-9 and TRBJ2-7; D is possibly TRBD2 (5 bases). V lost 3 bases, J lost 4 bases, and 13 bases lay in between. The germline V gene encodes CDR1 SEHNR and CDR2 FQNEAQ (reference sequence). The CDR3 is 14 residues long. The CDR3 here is CASSFGLERYEQYF. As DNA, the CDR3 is TGTGCCAGCAGCTTTGGCCTAGAGCGGTACGAGCAGTACTTC.

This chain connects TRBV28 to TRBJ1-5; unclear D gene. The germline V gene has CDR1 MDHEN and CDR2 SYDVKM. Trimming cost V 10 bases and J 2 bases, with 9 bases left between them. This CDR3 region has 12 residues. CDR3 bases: TGTGCCACCACTGTCGGCAATCAGCCCCAGCATTTT. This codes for CATTVGNQPQHF.

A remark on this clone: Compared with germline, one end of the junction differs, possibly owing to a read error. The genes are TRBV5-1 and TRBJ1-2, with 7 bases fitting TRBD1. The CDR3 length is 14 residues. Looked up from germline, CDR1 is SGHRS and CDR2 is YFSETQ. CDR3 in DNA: TGTGCCAGCAGCCCTGCCGTCAGGGGGGCTGGCTACACCTTC. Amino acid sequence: CASSPAVRGAGYTF.

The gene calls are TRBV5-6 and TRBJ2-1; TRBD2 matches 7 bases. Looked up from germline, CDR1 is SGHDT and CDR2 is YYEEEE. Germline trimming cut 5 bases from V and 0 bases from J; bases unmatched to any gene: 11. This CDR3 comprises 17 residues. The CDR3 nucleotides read TGTGCCAGCAGGCCGGGGACTACCGGTTCCTCCTACAATGAGCAGTTCTTC. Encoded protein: CASRPGTTGSSYNEQFF.

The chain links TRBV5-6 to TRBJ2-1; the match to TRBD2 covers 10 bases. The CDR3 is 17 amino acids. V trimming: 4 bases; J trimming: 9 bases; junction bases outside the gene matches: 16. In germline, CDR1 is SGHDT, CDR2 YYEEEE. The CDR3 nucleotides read TGTGCCAGCAGCACTCGGACTAGCGGACCAAACCCTGGTGAGCAGTTCTTC. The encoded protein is CASSTRTSGPNPGEQFF.

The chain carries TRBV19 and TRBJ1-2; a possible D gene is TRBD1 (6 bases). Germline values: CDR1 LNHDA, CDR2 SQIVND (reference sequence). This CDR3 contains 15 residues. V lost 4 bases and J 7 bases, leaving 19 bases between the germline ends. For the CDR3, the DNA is TGTGCCAGTAGTAAAACCCTGGACAGTCTTTCTGGCTACACCTTC. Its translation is CASSKTLDSLSGYTF.

The CDR3 region has the DNA TGTGCCAGCAGCCCCCCTCCGGGAGGGTCAAAGACCCAGTACTTC. Translated: CASSPPPGGSKTQYF. V gene TRBV6-5 combines with J gene TRBJ2-5; TRBD2 agrees at 8 bases. The V gene end was trimmed by 6 bases and the J gene end by 6 bases; junction bases not matched to a gene: 12. CDR1 is MNHEY, CDR2 SVGAGI, per germline. The CDR3 consists of 15 residues.

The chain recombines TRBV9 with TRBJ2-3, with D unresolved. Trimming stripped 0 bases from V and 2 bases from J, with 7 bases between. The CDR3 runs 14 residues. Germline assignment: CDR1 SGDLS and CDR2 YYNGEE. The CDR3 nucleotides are TGTGCCAGCAGCGTAGAGGTGCTCACAGATACGCAGTATTTT. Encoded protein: CASSVEVLTDTQYF.

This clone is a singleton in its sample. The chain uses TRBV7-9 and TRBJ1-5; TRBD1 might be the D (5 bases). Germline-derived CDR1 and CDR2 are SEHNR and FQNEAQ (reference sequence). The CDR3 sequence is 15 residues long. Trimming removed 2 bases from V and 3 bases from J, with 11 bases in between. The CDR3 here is CASSLSGDYNQPQHF. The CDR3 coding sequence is TGTGCCAGCAGCTTATCCGGGGACTACAATCAGCCCCAGCATTTT.

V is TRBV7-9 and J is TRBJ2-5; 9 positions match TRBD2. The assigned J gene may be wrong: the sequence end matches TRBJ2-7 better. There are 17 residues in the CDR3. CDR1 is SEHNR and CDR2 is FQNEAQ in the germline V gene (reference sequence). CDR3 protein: CASSLRNSGRSTYEQYF. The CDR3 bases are TGTGCCAGCAGCTTACGGAATAGCGGGAGATCCACCTACGAGCAGTACTTC.

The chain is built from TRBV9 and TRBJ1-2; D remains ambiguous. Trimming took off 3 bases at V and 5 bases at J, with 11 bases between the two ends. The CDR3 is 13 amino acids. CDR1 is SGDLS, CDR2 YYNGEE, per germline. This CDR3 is CASSATDGYGYTF. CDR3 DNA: TGTGCCAGCAGCGCGACGGACGGTTATGGCTACACCTTC.

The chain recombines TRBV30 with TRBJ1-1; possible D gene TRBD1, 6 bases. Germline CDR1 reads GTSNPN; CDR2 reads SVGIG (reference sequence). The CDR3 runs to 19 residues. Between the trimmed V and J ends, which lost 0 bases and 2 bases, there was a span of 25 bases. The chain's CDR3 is CAWSVQGIPTEFKNTEAFF. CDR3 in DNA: TGTGCCTGGAGTGTACAGGGAATCCCAACCGAATTTAAAAACACTGAAGCTTTCTTT.

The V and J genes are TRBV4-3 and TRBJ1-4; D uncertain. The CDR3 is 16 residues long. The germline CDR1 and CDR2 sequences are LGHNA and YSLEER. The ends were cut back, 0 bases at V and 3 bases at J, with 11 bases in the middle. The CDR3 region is CASSQDGFSSNEKLFF. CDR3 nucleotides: TGCGCCAGCAGCCAAGATGGCTTCAGCTCTAATGAAAAACTGTTTTTT.